The 23 T cell receptor beta chains presented below share a single source sample, sequenced in a study of cytomegalovirus exposure and HLA in healthy donors. With 60 Vbeta and 13 Jbeta primers, the PCR was carried out. Assay used: immunoSEQ multiplex PCR; TCRdb lists only in-frame clones, some missing. The profile shows approximately 90,000 clones, around 77% of them singletons. The sequenced sample was PBMCs. The origin of the receptors is a boy younger than 18 in good health and CMV-seronegative.

The genes are TRBV30 and TRBJ1-5; 8 bases align to TRBD1. The CDR3 contains 13 residues. V lost 1 base to trimming and J lost 5 bases; unmatched junction nucleotides: 1. CDR1 and CDR2 from the germline V gene are GTSNPN and SVGIG (reference sequence). Here the CDR3 DNA reads TGTGCCTGGAGTGCGGACAGGGATCAGCCCCAGCATTTT. This encodes CAWSADRDQPQHF.

V gene TRBV9 combines with J gene TRBJ1-1, with 7 bases identical to TRBD1. This CDR3 comprises 16 residues. V was pared by 3 bases and J by 11 bases, with 19 bases of the junction left unmatched. The germline V gene encodes CDR1 SGDLS and CDR2 YYNGEE. CDR3 bases: TGTGCCAGCAGCGCGGACCTGAAGGGGGCTCTTTCAGCGGCTTTCTTT. Residues: CASSADLKGALSAAFF. The entire variable domain, with the rest obtained from reference TRBV9 and TRBJ1-1, is as follows: DSGVTQTPKHLITATGQRVTLRCSPRSGDLSVYWYQQSLDQGLQFLIQYYNGEERAKGNILERFSAQQFPDLHSELNLSSLELGDSALYFCASSADLKGALSAAFFGQGTRLTVV.

The sample holds one count of this clone. The CDR3 sequence is CASSYGRQTEAFF. The CDR3 DNA reads TGTGCCAGCAGTTATGGGCGTCAGACTGAAGCTTTCTTT. The V call is TRBV6-5, the J call TRBJ1-1; D call uncertain. Trimming shortened V by 3 bases and J by 5 bases, and 10 bases separated the two germline ends. Germline V gene data show CDR1 as MNHEY and CDR2 as SVGAGI. The CDR3 runs 13 residues.

The gene calls are TRBV19 and TRBJ2-3; TRBD2 matches at 7 bases. The length of the CDR3 is 13 residues. V lost 4 bases, J lost 4 bases, and 2 bases stayed unmatched. The germline gives CDR1 LNHDA, CDR2 SQIVND (reference sequence). The CDR3 DNA reads as TGTGCCAGTAGTACCGGACTAGCAGATACGCAGTATTTT. It translates to CASSTGLADTQYF. The full variable domain, its missing parts supplied by reference TRBV19 and TRBJ2-3, is DGGITQSPKYLFRKEGQNVTLSCEQNLNHDAMYWYRQDPGQGLRLIYYSQIVNDFQKGDIAEGYSVSREKKESFPLTVTSAQKNPTAFYLCASSTGLADTQYFGPGTRLTVL.

J is TRBJ2-5 and V is TRBV4-2; 7 bases map to TRBD1. After removal of 1 base from V and 4 bases from J, the junction contained 9 bases not matched to a gene. The germline gives CDR1 LGHNA, CDR2 YNFKEQ. There are 16 residues in the CDR3. The CDR3: CASSQGRQGQRETQYF. The CDR3 DNA follows: TGTGCCAGCAGCCAAGGGCGACAGGGTCAACGAGAGACCCAGTACTTC.

V is TRBV10-1 and J is TRBJ1-3, with D possibly matching TRBD1 (6 bases). Between the trimmed V and J ends, which lost 7 bases and 0 bases, there was a span of 10 bases. Germline CDR1 reads WNHNN; CDR2 reads SYGVQD (reference sequence). The CDR3 is 14 amino acids. CDR3 amino acids: CASNMDSSGNTIYF. The CDR3 DNA is TGCGCCAGCAATATGGACAGCTCTGGAAACACCATATATTTT.

V usage is TRBV18 and J usage is TRBJ1-4; 7 bases are shared with TRBD1. The germline gives CDR1 KGHSH, CDR2 LQKENI. V trimming: 4 bases; J trimming: 5 bases; junction bases outside the gene matches: 1. The CDR3 has 13 residues. For the CDR3, the DNA is TGTGCCAGCTCACTGGGACAGAATGAAAAACTGTTTTTT. It translates to CASSLGQNEKLFF.

The CDR3 region is CSVTGTGVYNEQFF. In DNA form, the CDR3 reads TGCAGCGTTACCGGGACAGGGGTTTACAATGAGCAGTTCTTC. The rearrangement links TRBV29-1 to TRBJ2-1; 10 positions match TRBD1. J gave up 4 bases and V 5 bases, and 5 bases lay outside the gene matches. Germline loops: CDR1 SQVTM, CDR2 ANQGSEA. This CDR3 is 14 amino acids long.

The sample holds a few counts of this clone. The chain carries TRBV19 and TRBJ1-1; a possible D gene is TRBD1 (6 bases). The CDR3 is 13 amino acids. The V and J ends lost 8 bases and 0 bases respectively, with 10 bases between them. Germline loops: CDR1 LNHDA, CDR2 SQIVND (reference sequence). The DNA of the CDR3 is TGTGCCAGTCGGGACACCATGAACACTGAAGCTTTCTTT. It yields the protein CASRDTMNTEAFF.

CDR3 sequence: CASSQGASMNTEAFF. DNA for the CDR3: TGCGCCAGCAGCCAAGGTGCGAGCATGAACACTGAAGCTTTCTTT. The chain combines TRBV4-3 with TRBJ1-1, with D uncertain. Germline CDR1 reads LGHNA; CDR2 reads YSLEER. V dropped 1 base and J dropped 0 bases, with 9 bases sitting between them. The CDR3 is made up of 15 amino acids.

This clone has just one count. This chain uses TRBV10-3 with TRBJ1-1, with a tentative D call TRBD1 (5 bases). CDR3 length: 16 residues. CDR1 ENHRY and CDR2 SYGVKD come from the germline V gene. Trimming cost V 0 bases and J 4 bases, with 15 bases left between them. Here the CDR3 reads CAISESTRGTGTEAFF. The CDR3 DNA is TGTGCCATCAGTGAGTCGACTCGGGGGACGGGCACTGAAGCTTTCTTT.

The chain carries TRBV4-1 and TRBJ2-1; 7 nucleotides agree with TRBD2. This CDR3 region has 13 residues. Germline assignment: CDR1 MGHRA and CDR2 YSYEKL. The junction had 3 bases not matched to a gene; V was cut back by 1 base and J by 9 bases. CDR3 region: CASSQGLAGEQFF. The CDR3 bases are TGCGCCAGCAGCCAAGGACTAGCAGGTGAGCAGTTCTTC.

The rearrangement joins TRBV6-5 to TRBJ2-1; D unresolved. Germline V CDR1 and CDR2: MNHEY, SVGAGI. CDR3 size: 15 residues. Trimming removed 0 bases at V and 4 bases at J, with 10 bases between. This CDR3 is CASSYSRNWYNEQFF. The CDR3 bases are TGTGCCAGCAGTTACTCAAGAAACTGGTACAATGAGCAGTTCTTC.

V is TRBV19 and J is TRBJ2-1, with D hard to call. CDR3 length: 13 residues. Trimming cost V 5 bases and J 3 bases, with 8 bases left between them. Germline CDR1 is LNHDA and CDR2 is SQIVND (reference sequence). CDR3 sequence (DNA): TGTGCCAGTAGTCTTACAGACTACAATGAGCAGTTCTTC. Protein sequence: CASSLTDYNEQFF. Complete variable domain (other parts from reference TRBV19 and TRBJ2-1): DGGITQSPKYLFRKEGQNVTLSCEQNLNHDAMYWYRQDPGQGLRLIYYSQIVNDFQKGDIAEGYSVSREKKESFPLTVTSAQKNPTAFYLCASSLTDYNEQFFGPGTRLTVL.

This rearrangement joins TRBV5-4 to TRBJ1-2; 11 bases line up with TRBD1. With 2 bases clipped from V and 4 bases from J, the junction kept 13 bases outside the gene matches. This CDR3 comprises 18 residues. The germline gives CDR1 SGHNT, CDR2 YYREEE (reference sequence). CDR3 bases: TGTGCCAGCAGCTTATCGCCGGGACAGGGGGTGGTGGGCTATGGCTACACCTTC. Its protein is CASSLSPGQGVVGYGYTF. Full variable domain (outside the CDR3, taken from reference TRBV5-4 and TRBJ1-2): ETGVTQSPTHLIKTRGQQVTLRCSSQSGHNTVSWYQQALGQGPQFIFQYYREEENGRGNFPPRFSGLQFPNYSSELNVNALELDDSALYLCASSLSPGQGVVGYGYTFGSGTRLTVV.

The chain recombines TRBV13 with TRBJ2-7, with D hard to call. Between the trimmed V and J ends, which lost 4 bases and 6 bases, there was a span of 10 bases. Germline CDR1 PRHDT, CDR2 FYEKMQ (reference sequence). The CDR3 has 12 amino acids. CDR3 in DNA: TGTGCCAGCAGCTCGAGGTTGTTCGAGCAGTACTTC. It codes for CASSSRLFEQYF.

The chain links TRBV14 to TRBJ2-1; D is undetermined. Between the trimmed V and J ends, which lost 4 bases and 7 bases, there was a span of 8 bases. The length of the CDR3 is 12 residues. Germline lookup yields CDR1 SGHDN and CDR2 FVKESK. Here the CDR3 reads CASSPTRNEQFF. CDR3 nucleotide sequence: TGTGCCAGCAGCCCAACCCGGAATGAGCAGTTCTTC. The whole variable domain, filled in from reference TRBV14 and TRBJ2-1, reads EAGVTQFPSHSVIEKGQTVTLRCDPISGHDNLYWYRRVMGKEIKFLLHFVKESKQDESGMPNNRFLAERTGGTYSTLKVQPAELEDSGVYFCASSPTRNEQFFGPGTRLTVL.

The CDR3 nucleotides read TGTGCCAGCAGCTCGGGACAGAACACTGAAGCTTTCTTT. The encoded protein is CASSSGQNTEAFF. The chain links TRBV9 to TRBJ1-1, with TRBD1 as a possible D gene (6 bases). The CDR3 is made up of 13 amino acids. Trimming removed 4 bases from V and 1 base from J, with 8 bases in between. Germline V lookup: CDR1 SGDLS, CDR2 YYNGEE.

V and J are TRBV27 and TRBJ1-5, with D perhaps matching TRBD1 (6 bases). Trimming removed 5 bases at V and 1 base at J, with 9 bases between. The CDR3 totals 14 residues. CDR1 is MNHEY, CDR2 SMNVEV, per germline (reference sequence). The CDR3, as DNA: TGTGCCAGCAGTAGAGGGGGAAGCAATCAGCCCCAGCATTTT. Protein: CASSRGGSNQPQHF.

This rearrangement joins TRBV7-2 to TRBJ2-1, with a possible D match to TRBD2 (6 bases). Germline CDR1 and CDR2: SGHTA and FQGNSA. V was pared by 2 bases and J by 5 bases, with 13 bases between. This CDR3 has 15 amino acids. CDR3 sequence: CASSLTGLLNNEQFF. The CDR3 DNA sequence: TGTGCCAGCAGCTTAACGGGACTTCTTAACAATGAGCAGTTCTTC.

The rearrangement uses TRBV4-1 and TRBJ1-4, with TRBD1 as a possible D gene (5 bases). Per germline, CDR1 MGHRA and CDR2 YSYEKL. Trimming removed 5 bases at V and 8 bases at J, with 24 bases between. CDR3 size: 17 residues. Here the CDR3 DNA reads TGCGCCAGCAGCGACAGCCAGGGAGGGCGTACCTACGAAAAACTGTTTTTT. The encoded protein is CASSDSQGGRTYEKLFF.

V is TRBV7-2 and J is TRBJ2-6; perhaps TRBD2 as D (5 bases). Germline loops: CDR1 SGHTA, CDR2 FQGNSA. The CDR3 loop spans 16 amino acids. V lost 0 bases, J lost 2 bases, and 8 bases lay in between. The CDR3 nucleotides are TGTGCCAGCAGCTTAGCTGCGGGTACTGGGGCCAACGTCCTGACTTTC. It specifies CASSLAAGTGANVLTF.

This clone was counted only a few times. The chain joins TRBV5-4 to TRBJ2-7, with 7 bases lining up with TRBD1. V dropped 3 bases and J dropped 7; count of bases not matched to a gene: 13. Germline V lookup: CDR1 SGHNT, CDR2 YYREEE (reference sequence). CDR3 length: 15 residues. The CDR3 DNA reads as TGTGCCAGCAGCTGGGACAGAGCTTACGTTAGGGAGCAGTACTTC. Translated: CASSWDRAYVREQYF.